A selection of T cell receptor beta chains follows, all from one sample in a study of early T cells in non-severe SARS-CoV-2 infection. TCRdb analysed the 5' RACE reads with MiXCR anew, one entry per CDR3 protein. This sample carries about 43,000 distinct CDR3 sequences, about a tenth of them seen once, and the ten largest clones take around a tenth. Source material: whole blood. Receptor source: an adult who was a healthcare worker with PCR-confirmed SARS-CoV-2 infection or an uninfected control (not recorded which). The CDR3 runs from the conserved cysteine through the conserved F or W. D genes are given only for firm matches. The size of a clone is reported for some rows only, either as once, few or many, or as a class for expanded clones.

clone size: few; V gene: TRBV20-1; D gene: -; J gene: TRBJ1-2; CDR3 DNA: TGCAGTGCTAGAGATCCGATTGGCTACACCTTC; CDR3 protein: CSARDPIGYTF
clone size: many; V gene: TRBV30; D gene: -; J gene: TRBJ2-7; CDR3 DNA: TGTGCCTGGACAGCAGGCGCCTCCTACGAGCAGTACTTC; CDR3 protein: CAWTAGASYEQYF
clone size: few; V gene: TRBV12-3/TRBV12-4; D gene: -; J gene: TRBJ2-1; CDR3 DNA: TGTGCCAGCAGTTTACCCCAGGGGAACAATGAGCAGTTCTTC; CDR3 protein: CASSLPQGNNEQFF
clone size: -; V gene: TRBV7-2; D gene: TRBD2; J gene: TRBJ2-3; CDR3 DNA: TGTGCCAGCAGGTCGTCGGGGGGGTGGTCGGCAGATACGCAGTATTTT; CDR3 protein: CASRSSGGWSADTQYF
clone size: -; V gene: TRBV5-1; D gene: -; J gene: TRBJ1-1; CDR3 DNA: TGCGCCAGCAGCACGCAGGGGAACACTGAAGCTTTCTTT; CDR3 protein: CASSTQGNTEAFF
clone size: -; V gene: TRBV6-4; D gene: -; J gene: TRBJ1-2; CDR3 DNA: TGTGCCAGCAGCAGGGAGGTGGGCTATGGCTACACCTTC; CDR3 protein: CASSREVGYGYTF
clone size: many; V gene: TRBV19; D gene: TRBD1; J gene: TRBJ2-3; CDR3 DNA: TGTGCCAGTAGTGGGGGGACAGGAGATACGCAGTATTTT; CDR3 protein: CASSGGTGDTQYF
clone size: few; V gene: TRBV4-1; D gene: -; J gene: TRBJ1-3; CDR3 DNA: TGCGCCAGCACCACAAGGAGGGGGGCCGATGGAAACACCATATATTTT; CDR3 protein: CASTTRRGADGNTIYF
clone size: many; V gene: TRBV30; D gene: -; J gene: TRBJ1-5; CDR3 DNA: TGTGCCTGGAGTGTATGGGGCCCGGCTGGGACCTATAGCAATCAGCCCCAGCATTTT; CDR3 protein: CAWSVWGPAGTYSNQPQHF
clone size: -; V gene: TRBV24-1; D gene: TRBD1; J gene: TRBJ2-5; CDR3 DNA: TGTGCCACCAGTGGAAGGGGGCCAGAGACCCAGTACTTC; CDR3 protein: CATSGRGPETQYF
clone size: -; V gene: TRBV5-4; D gene: TRBD1; J gene: TRBJ2-7; CDR3 DNA: TGTGCCAGCAGGCCTACGACAGGGGGCTACTACGAGCAGTACTTC; CDR3 protein: CASRPTTGGYYEQYF
clone size: many; V gene: TRBV7-2; D gene: -; J gene: TRBJ2-7; CDR3 DNA: TGTGCCAGCAGCCTTGGGGAGGTGTTCTCCTACGAGCAGTACTTC; CDR3 protein: CASSLGEVFSYEQYF
clone size: many; V gene: TRBV12-3/TRBV12-4; D gene: -; J gene: TRBJ1-3; CDR3 DNA: TGTGCCAGCAGGGGGAACCTGGGTGGAAACACCATATATTTT; CDR3 protein: CASRGNLGGNTIYF
clone size: many; V gene: TRBV20-1; D gene: -; J gene: TRBJ2-7; CDR3 DNA: TGCAGTGCTAGAGATCCAGGAGGGAGAATTGACGAGCAGTACTTC; CDR3 protein: CSARDPGGRIDEQYF
clone size: -; V gene: TRBV12-5; D gene: -; J gene: TRBJ1-5; CDR3 DNA: TGTGCTAGTGGTTTACAACAGGGAGTCCAGCCCCAGCATTTT; CDR3 protein: CASGLQQGVQPQHF
clone size: -; V gene: TRBV12-3/TRBV12-4; D gene: -; J gene: TRBJ1-4; CDR3 DNA: TGTGCCAGCACCTTGACGGAATTTAATGAAAAACTGTTTTTT; CDR3 protein: CASTLTEFNEKLFF
clone size: few; V gene: TRBV19; D gene: TRBD1; J gene: TRBJ2-7; CDR3 DNA: TGTGCCAGCAAAGCGGGACAGGGGGCCTACGAGCAGTACTTC; CDR3 protein: CASKAGQGAYEQYF
clone size: many; V gene: TRBV19; D gene: -; J gene: TRBJ1-1; CDR3 DNA: TGTGCCAGTAGCAACAGGGCCGTGAACACTGAAGCTTTCTTT; CDR3 protein: CASSNRAVNTEAFF
clone size: few; V gene: TRBV5-1; D gene: -; J gene: TRBJ1-5; CDR3 DNA: TGCGCCAGCAGCTTGGACGGGGCCGCAAGCAATCAGCCCCAGCATTTT; CDR3 protein: CASSLDGAASNQPQHF
clone size: -; V gene: TRBV6-2/TRBV6-3; D gene: -; J gene: TRBJ1-2; CDR3 DNA: TGTGCCAGCAGTTTTCTCGGGGACGTGGACGTTCGTGCTAACTATGGCTACACCTTC; CDR3 protein: CASSFLGDVDVRANYGYTF
clone size: -; V gene: TRBV19; D gene: -; J gene: TRBJ2-3; CDR3 DNA: TGTGCCAGTAGTTCCCTCAAAGATACGCAGTATTTT; CDR3 protein: CASSSLKDTQYF
clone size: few; V gene: TRBV19; D gene: -; J gene: TRBJ2-2; CDR3 DNA: TGTGCCAGTAGTATAGCCGGGACAACGAACACCGGGGAGCTGTTTTTT; CDR3 protein: CASSIAGTTNTGELFF
clone size: many; V gene: TRBV7-2; D gene: TRBD1; J gene: TRBJ1-1; CDR3 DNA: TGTGCCAGCAGCTCAATGACAGGGGGCGTTAATGAAGCTTTCTTT; CDR3 protein: CASSSMTGGVNEAFF
clone size: many; V gene: TRBV7-9; D gene: TRBD1; J gene: TRBJ1-1; CDR3 DNA: TGTGCCAGCAGCCGCCGATATAGACAGGGACGCGACACTGAAGCTTTCTTT; CDR3 protein: CASSRRYRQGRDTEAFF
clone size: many; V gene: TRBV2; D gene: TRBD2; J gene: TRBJ2-3; CDR3 DNA: TGTGCCAGAGGGCGGGGGGGCACAGATACGCAGTATTTT; CDR3 protein: CARGRGGTDTQYF
clone size: few; V gene: TRBV20-1; D gene: -; J gene: TRBJ2-1; CDR3 DNA: TGCAGTGCTAGAGAACGGGGGCAGTTCTTC; CDR3 protein: CSARERGQFF
clone size: many; V gene: TRBV7-9; D gene: -; J gene: TRBJ2-7; CDR3 DNA: TGTGCCAGCAGCCCGACAGGCCTCTCCTACGAGCAGTACTTC; CDR3 protein: CASSPTGLSYEQYF
clone size: -; V gene: TRBV24-1; D gene: TRBD1; J gene: TRBJ2-2; CDR3 DNA: TGTGCCACCAGTGATTTGACAGGGGAAACCGGGGAGCTGTTTTTT; CDR3 protein: CATSDLTGETGELFF
clone size: few; V gene: TRBV4-3; D gene: -; J gene: TRBJ1-1; CDR3 DNA: TGCGCCAGCAGCCAAGAAGGCTTCGGGACCGAGGGCGCTTTCTTT; CDR3 protein: CASSQEGFGTEGAFF
clone size: many; V gene: TRBV7-6; D gene: -; J gene: TRBJ2-5; CDR3 DNA: TGTGCCAGCAGCTTATTGGCTAGCGAGACCCAGTACTTC; CDR3 protein: CASSLLASETQYF
clone size: -; V gene: TRBV5-1; D gene: TRBD1; J gene: TRBJ2-1; CDR3 DNA: TGCGCCAGCAGCTTAATTCCGGGACAGGGATTGATCTTC; CDR3 protein: CASSLIPGQGLIF
clone size: few; V gene: TRBV6-5; D gene: -; J gene: TRBJ1-2; CDR3 DNA: TGTGCCAGCAAGAGGGCTAACTATGGCTACACCTTC; CDR3 protein: CASKRANYGYTF
clone size: few; V gene: TRBV11-2; D gene: TRBD2; J gene: TRBJ2-1; CDR3 DNA: TGTGCCAGCAGCTTGCTATTAGCGGGGGGCAACAATGAGCAGTTCTTC; CDR3 protein: CASSLLLAGGNNEQFF
clone size: -; V gene: TRBV3-1; D gene: -; J gene: TRBJ1-1; CDR3 DNA: TGTGCCAGCAGCCAAGTGGCCGGAAGAAACACTGAAGCTTTCTTT; CDR3 protein: CASSQVAGRNTEAFF
clone size: many; V gene: TRBV2; D gene: TRBD1; J gene: TRBJ1-3; CDR3 DNA: TGTGCCAGCAGTTGGACAGGGCGACTAAAGAGCTCTGGAAACACCATATATTTT; CDR3 protein: CASSWTGRLKSSGNTIYF
clone size: medium-sized; V gene: TRBV2; D gene: -; J gene: TRBJ2-4; CDR3 DNA: TGTGCCAGCAGTTATACGAACATTCAGTACTTC; CDR3 protein: CASSYTNIQYF
clone size: few; V gene: TRBV20-1; D gene: TRBD1; J gene: TRBJ2-5; CDR3 DNA: TGCAGTGCCTTAGTCGGGACAGGGAGGGAGACCCAGTACTTC; CDR3 protein: CSALVGTGRETQYF
clone size: many; V gene: TRBV13; D gene: TRBD1; J gene: TRBJ2-5; CDR3 DNA: TGTGCCAGCAGCCGGACAGGGGAAGAGACCCAGTACTTC; CDR3 protein: CASSRTGEETQYF
clone size: many; V gene: TRBV7-6; D gene: -; J gene: TRBJ2-5; CDR3 DNA: TGTGCCAGCAGCCGCGCCATGGAGACCCAGTACTTC; CDR3 protein: CASSRAMETQYF
clone size: many; V gene: TRBV7-7; D gene: TRBD1; J gene: TRBJ2-7; CDR3 DNA: TGTGCTAGCAGCCCCGGACAGGCCCCATACGAGCAGTACTTC; CDR3 protein: CASSPGQAPYEQYF
clone size: many; V gene: TRBV27; D gene: -; J gene: TRBJ2-3; CDR3 DNA: TGTGCCAGCAGTTTACCGAAACCGGGCCACACAGATACGCAGTATTTT; CDR3 protein: CASSLPKPGHTDTQYF
clone size: many; V gene: TRBV7-6; D gene: -; J gene: TRBJ2-7; CDR3 DNA: TGTGCCAGCAGCTTACGTGAGTCCCCGGCTGAGCAGTACTTC; CDR3 protein: CASSLRESPAEQYF
clone size: many; V gene: TRBV20-1; D gene: -; J gene: TRBJ1-6; CDR3 DNA: TGCAGTGCTAGACCGGACGGATTCGCCTATAATTCACCCCTCCACTTT; CDR3 protein: CSARPDGFAYNSPLHF
clone size: few; V gene: TRBV6-1; D gene: -; J gene: TRBJ2-1; CDR3 DNA: TGTGCCAGCAGTGAAGGTCCCGGATACAATGAGCAGTTCTTC; CDR3 protein: CASSEGPGYNEQFF
clone size: many; V gene: TRBV5-1; D gene: TRBD1; J gene: TRBJ2-7; CDR3 DNA: TGCGCCAGCAGCTTACAGGGGTACGAGCAGTACTTC; CDR3 protein: CASSLQGYEQYF
clone size: few; V gene: TRBV5-5; D gene: -; J gene: TRBJ2-3; CDR3 DNA: TGTGCCAGCAGCTTCGATACAGATACGCAGTATTTT; CDR3 protein: CASSFDTDTQYF